This TCR beta chain comes out of a study of OX40 agonist ivuxolimab in advanced cancers. Trimming took 10 bases from V and 3 from J, leaving 8 bases between them. The CDR3 length is 12 residues. Germline V lookup: CDR1 SGHDT, CDR2 YYEEEE. Regarding this clone: Its antigen remains unknown.

Points from the study as a whole: CD4+ and CD8+ blood T cells expanded clonally by week 6 at 0.1 to 3.0 mg/kg.

Generated by immunoSEQ multiplex PCR, the TCRdb table keeps only in-frame clones and is missing some. The table lists about 42,000 clones, roughly 84% of them singletons, with roughly a fifth in the top ten. The sequenced sample was CD4+ or CD8+ T cells sorted from blood, obtained in a trial of the OX40 agonist ivuxolimab. V is TRBV5-6 and J is TRBJ1-6, with D possibly TRBD1 on 5 matching bases. The TCR comes from an adult with an advanced solid tumor such as melanoma, head and neck, liver or kidney cancer. For the CDR3, the DNA is TGTGCCGGGGCCTTCTATAATTCACCCCTCCACTTT. Encoded protein: CAGAFYNSPLHF.